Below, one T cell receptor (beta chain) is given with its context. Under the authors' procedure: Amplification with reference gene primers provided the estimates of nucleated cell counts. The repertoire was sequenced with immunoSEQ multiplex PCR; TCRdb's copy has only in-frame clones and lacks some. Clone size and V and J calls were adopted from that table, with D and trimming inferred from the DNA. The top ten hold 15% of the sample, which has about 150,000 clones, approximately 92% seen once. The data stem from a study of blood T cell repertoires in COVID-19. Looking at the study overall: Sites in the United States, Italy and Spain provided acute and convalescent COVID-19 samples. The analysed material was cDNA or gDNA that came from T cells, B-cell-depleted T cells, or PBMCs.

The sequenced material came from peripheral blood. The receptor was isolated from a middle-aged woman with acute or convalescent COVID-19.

The CDR3 region is CASSPLGGGAEKLFF. For the CDR3, the DNA is TGTGCCAGCAGTCCACTCGGGGGTGGTGCGGAAAAACTGTTTTTT. This chain uses TRBV27 with TRBJ1-4, with D maybe TRBD1 (5 bases). V was pared by 5 bases and J by 8 bases, with 18 bases between. CDR3 size: 15 residues. In germline, CDR1 is MNHEY, CDR2 SMNVEV (reference sequence).